This T cell receptor (beta chain) appears in the sequencing data of a study of blood T cell repertoires in COVID-19. Study-level background: Italy, Spain and the United States were the sources of the convalescent and acute COVID-19 samples.

This clone has a single count. Under the authors' procedure: Counts of nucleated cells, estimated from reference gene primer amplification, were obtained. The table came from immunoSEQ multiplex PCR; TCRdb's copy has only in-frame clones and leaves some out. V and J calls and clone size are those listed in that table; D and trimming were worked out from the DNA. The profile shows fewer than 200,000 clones, over 70% of them singletons. Study members were between about 18 and 95 years old and lived in 20 to 30 US regions. Participant-given clinical history determined each cohort assignment. The CDR3 consists of 15 residues. With 8 bases clipped from V and 9 bases from J, the junction kept 11 bases outside the gene matches. Germline V lookup: CDR1 LNHDA, CDR2 SQIVND (reference sequence).

This receptor was taken from a woman in her forties with acute COVID-19. The sample was PBMCs or T cells enriched from blood (not recorded which). This chain connects TRBV19 to TRBJ2-1; TRBD2 matches at 12 bases. Here the CDR3 DNA reads TGTGCCAGTTCTTGGACTAGCGGGAAAGGGACTGAGCAGTTCTTC. It encodes CASSWTSGKGTEQFF. The full variable domain, with the rest looked up from reference TRBV19 and TRBJ2-1, is DGGITQSPKYLFRKEGQNVTLSCEQNLNHDAMYWYRQDPGQGLRLIYYSQIVNDFQKGDIAEGYSVSREKKESFPLTVTSAQKNPTAFYLCASSWTSGKGTEQFFGPGTRLTVL.